This TCR beta chain came from a study of beta chain features in type 1 diabetes. Findings and caveats of the study: Overrepresentation of cells with high TCR expression could result from cDNA sequencing. Among all four CD4+ subsets, Type 1 diabetes patients had TCRB CDR3s that were moderately but significantly shorter. Naive, central memory and Treg TCRB repertoires seemed to resemble each other more closely in patients than they did in healthy donors.

Every isolated RNA sample was fully reverse transcribed, so sequencing captured expressed TCRB transcripts. Here immunoSEQ multiplex PCR was the method, and the copy in TCRdb shows in-frame clones only, minus some. In the table there are about 170,000 clones, 6% to 9% of which are singletons. This clone was counted at least ten times. The antigen is not known. V lost 2 bases to trimming and J lost 3 bases, with 9 bases between them. There are 14 residues in the CDR3. Looked up from germline, CDR1 is ENHRY and CDR2 is SYGVKD. The rearrangement uses TRBV10-3 and TRBJ2-3, with a tentative D call TRBD2 (6 bases). This clonotype was sampled from a man aged 18-30 years with type 1 diabetes. Sequencing was performed on central memory CD4+ T cells from blood. The DNA for the CDR3 is TGTGCCATCAGTGAGCCGACTAGGACAGATACGCAGTATTTT. As protein: CAISEPTRTDTQYF.